This TCR beta chain emerged from a study of neurological immune-mediated disorders. Study-wide findings and caveats: Levels of TCR clonal expansion peaked in HTLV-1-associated myelopathy and reached their lowest in multiple sclerosis, under those of healthy controls.

Stated time point: longitudinal time-point 2. 5'RACE with 10-nucleotide random UMIs generated the cDNA. TCRdb ran MiXCR on the 5' RACE reads and lists one entry per CDR3 protein. Among roughly 98,000 distinct CDR3 sequences, under 15% were seen once, and the ten largest hold around 4.5%. Details on this clonotype: Its antigen is as yet unknown.

This CDR3 is built from 13 residues. The V gene's germline CDR1 is MNHNS and CDR2 SASEGT. V was clipped by 4 bases and J by 0 bases, with 6 bases between them. This chain connects TRBV6-1 to TRBJ1-1, with no clear D. Sequenced input: PBMCs. This clonotype was sampled from a female donor with HTLV-1-associated myelopathy (HAM/TSP). The CDR3 reads CASSARLNTEAFF. In nucleotides, the CDR3 is TGTGCCAGCAGTGCTAGATTGAACACTGAAGCTTTCTTT.